Presented here are 8 T cell receptor beta chains from one specimen sequenced in a study of response to subunit inactivated influenza vaccine. TCRdb reprocessed the RT-PCR reads with MiXCR, giving one entry per CDR3 protein. The sample lists 450,000 to 600,000 distinct CDR3 sequences, less than 7.5% occurring once. The source material was PBMCs from blood, sampled less than 30 months after vaccination. These receptor sequences come from a man between 50 and 75 years old who received an inactivated influenza vaccine.

The chain employs TRBV20-1 and TRBJ1-1; D not resolved. Germline-derived CDR1 and CDR2 are DFQATT and SNEGSKA (reference sequence). This CDR3 is 15 amino acids long. Between the trimmed V and J ends, which lost 2 bases and 1 base, there was a span of 14 bases. The CDR3 DNA reads as TGCAGTGCTAGAAGTTATACAGAGGGGAACACTGAAGCTTTCTTT. Amino acid sequence: CSARSYTEGNTEAFF.

At least ten counts were recorded for this clonotype. The V gene is TRBV12-3 or TRBV12-4, the J gene TRBJ1-2; D gene ambiguous. The CDR3 spans 15 residues. V shed 1 base and J shed 0 bases, with 9 bases lying between them. The CDR3 here is CASSLDGSSNYGYTF. The CDR3 nucleotides read TGTGCCAGCAGTTTAGATGGGTCTTCTAACTATGGCTACACCTTC.

The V gene is TRBV5-1, the J gene TRBJ2-1; 14 bases fit TRBD2. In germline, CDR1 is SGHRS, CDR2 YFSETQ. V shed 4 bases and J 3 bases; nucleotides not matched to a gene: 6. This CDR3 is built from 17 residues. The CDR3, as DNA: TGCGCCAGCAGCATGGGACTAGCGGGGGTAAACTACAATGAGCAGTTCTTC. This gives the protein CASSMGLAGVNYNEQFF.

This clonotype was seen ten or more times. The chain employs TRBV4-2 and TRBJ2-5; D is undetermined. Germline V CDR1 and CDR2: LGHNA, YNFKEQ. The CDR3 contains 13 residues. V was pared by 0 bases and J by 5 bases, with 7 bases between. CDR3 residues: CASSQDRQETQYF. CDR3 coding DNA: TGTGCCAGCAGCCAAGATCGTCAGGAGACCCAGTACTTC.

The V gene is TRBV3-1, the J gene TRBJ2-5; TRBD2 matches 8 bases. From germline, CDR1 is LGHDT and CDR2 YNNKEL (reference sequence). Germline trimming cut 8 bases from V and 1 base from J; bases unmatched to any gene: 6. The CDR3 covers 14 residues. In DNA form, the CDR3 reads TGTGCCAGCGGGGCTAGCGGGCCCCAAGAGACCCAGTACTTC. It yields the protein CASGASGPQETQYF.

This clonotype was recorded only once. One end of the junction does not line up with germline, which may come from a read error. The V gene is TRBV3-1, the J gene TRBJ2-5; 7 nucleotides agree with TRBD1. The CDR3 runs 16 residues. CDR1 LGHDT and CDR2 YNNKEL come from the germline V gene (reference sequence). DNA for the CDR3: TGTGCCTGCAGCCGGCGGGTCCCTGGGACAGTGGAGACCCAGTACTTC. As protein: CACSRRVPGTVETQYF.

This chain joins TRBV6-2 or TRBV6-3 and TRBJ1-5, with 7 bases matching TRBD1. CDR1 is MNHEY, CDR2 SVGEGT, per germline. This CDR3 spans 16 amino acids. Trimming at V came to 6 bases and at J to 2 bases, leaving 10 bases not matched to a gene. CDR3 in DNA: TGTGCCAGCAGCAACCTACAGGGGTTCGGCAATCAGCCCCAGCATTTT. It yields the protein CASSNLQGFGNQPQHF.

The rearrangement uses TRBV4-2 and TRBJ2-1, with D perhaps matching TRBD2 (7 bases). The germline V and J ends were trimmed by 0 bases and 15 bases, with 15 bases remaining between them. This CDR3 contains 13 residues. CDR1 LGHNA and CDR2 YNFKEQ come from the germline V gene. CDR3 residues: CASSQDRRGGGFF. The CDR3 bases are TGTGCCAGCAGCCAAGATCGGAGAGGGGGGGGGTTCTTC.